This TCR beta chain came from a study of blood T cell repertoires in COVID-19. For the study at large: COVID-19 samples from acute and convalescent phases originated in the United States, Italy and Spain. T cells, B-cell-depleted T cells, or PBMCs provided the cDNA or gDNA that served as material.

The ends lost 0 bases at V and 10 bases at J; junction bases unmatched: 9. Germline CDR1 and CDR2: SGDLS and YYNGEE. This CDR3 contains 14 residues. Authors' processing steps: Counts of nucleated cells, estimated from reference gene primer amplification, were obtained. The repertoire was sequenced with immunoSEQ multiplex PCR; TCRdb's copy has only in-frame clones and lacks some. V, J and clone size derive from that table, while D and trimming were established from the DNA sequence. The data contain some 83,000 clones, around 88% of them singletons. This TCR derives from a woman older than 75 with active or convalescent COVID-19. Sequenced sample: peripheral blood. The rearrangement uses TRBV9 and TRBJ2-7; 8 nucleotides agree with TRBD1. The CDR3, as DNA: TGTGCCAGCAGCGTAGAGACAGGGACAGGTGAACAGTACTTC. Its protein product is CASSVETGTGEQYF.